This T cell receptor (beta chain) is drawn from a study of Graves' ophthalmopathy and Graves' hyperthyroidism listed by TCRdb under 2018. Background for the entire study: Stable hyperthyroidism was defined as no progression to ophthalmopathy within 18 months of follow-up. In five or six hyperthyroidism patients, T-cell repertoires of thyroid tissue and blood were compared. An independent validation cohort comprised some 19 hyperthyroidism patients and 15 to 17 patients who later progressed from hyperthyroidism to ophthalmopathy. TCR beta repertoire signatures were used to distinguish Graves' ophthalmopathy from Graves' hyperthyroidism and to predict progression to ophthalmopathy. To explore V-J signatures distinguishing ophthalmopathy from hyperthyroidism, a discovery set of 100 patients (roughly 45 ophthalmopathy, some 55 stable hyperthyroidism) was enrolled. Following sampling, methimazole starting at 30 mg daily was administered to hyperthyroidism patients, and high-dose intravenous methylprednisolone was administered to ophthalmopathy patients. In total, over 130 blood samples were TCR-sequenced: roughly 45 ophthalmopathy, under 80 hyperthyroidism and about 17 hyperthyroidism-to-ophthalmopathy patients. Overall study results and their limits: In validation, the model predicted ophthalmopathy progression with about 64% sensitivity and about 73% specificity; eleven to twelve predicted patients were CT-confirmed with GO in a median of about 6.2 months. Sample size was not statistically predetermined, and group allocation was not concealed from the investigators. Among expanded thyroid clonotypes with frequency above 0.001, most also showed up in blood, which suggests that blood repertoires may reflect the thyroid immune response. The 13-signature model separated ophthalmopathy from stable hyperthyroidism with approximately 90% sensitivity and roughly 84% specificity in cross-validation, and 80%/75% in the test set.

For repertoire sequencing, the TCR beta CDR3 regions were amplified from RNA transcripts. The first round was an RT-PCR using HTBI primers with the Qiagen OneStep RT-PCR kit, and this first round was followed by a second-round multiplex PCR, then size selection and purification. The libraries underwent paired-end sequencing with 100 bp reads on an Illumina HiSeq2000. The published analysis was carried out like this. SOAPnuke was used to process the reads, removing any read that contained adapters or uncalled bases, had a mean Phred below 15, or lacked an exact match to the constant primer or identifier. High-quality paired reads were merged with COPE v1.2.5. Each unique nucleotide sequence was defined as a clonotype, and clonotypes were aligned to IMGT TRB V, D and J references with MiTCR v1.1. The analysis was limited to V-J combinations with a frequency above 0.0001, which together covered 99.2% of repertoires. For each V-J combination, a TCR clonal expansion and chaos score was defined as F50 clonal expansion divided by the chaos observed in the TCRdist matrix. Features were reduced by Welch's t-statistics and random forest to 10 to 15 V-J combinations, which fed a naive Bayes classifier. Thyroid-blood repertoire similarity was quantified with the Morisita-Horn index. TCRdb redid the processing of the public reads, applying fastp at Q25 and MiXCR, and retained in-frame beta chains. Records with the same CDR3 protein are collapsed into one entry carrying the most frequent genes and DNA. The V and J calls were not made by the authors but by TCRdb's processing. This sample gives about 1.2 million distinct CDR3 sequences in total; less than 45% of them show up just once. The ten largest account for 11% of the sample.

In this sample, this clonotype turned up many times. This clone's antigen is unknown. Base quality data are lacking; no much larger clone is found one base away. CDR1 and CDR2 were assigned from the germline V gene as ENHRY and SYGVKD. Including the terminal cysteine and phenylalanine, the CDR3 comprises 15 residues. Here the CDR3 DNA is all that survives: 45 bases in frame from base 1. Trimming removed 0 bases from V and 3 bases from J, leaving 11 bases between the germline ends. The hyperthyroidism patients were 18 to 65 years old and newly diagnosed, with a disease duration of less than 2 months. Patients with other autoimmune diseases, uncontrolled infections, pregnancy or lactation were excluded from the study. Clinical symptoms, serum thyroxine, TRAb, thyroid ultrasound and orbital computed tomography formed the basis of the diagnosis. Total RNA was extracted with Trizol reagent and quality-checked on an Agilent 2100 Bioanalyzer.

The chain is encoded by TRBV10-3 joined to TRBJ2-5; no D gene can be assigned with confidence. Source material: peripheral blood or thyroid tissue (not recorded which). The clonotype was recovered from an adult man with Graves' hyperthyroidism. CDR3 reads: CAISESLGLKETQYF. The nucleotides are TGTGCCATCAGTGAGTCGTTAGGGTTGAAAGAGACCCAGTACTTC.